These T cell receptor beta chains were read from a single sample in a study of T cells in Graves' hyperthyroidism and ophthalmopathy. One entry per CDR3 protein, called by TCRdb with MiXCR from the multiplex PCR reads. The sample shows 500,000 to 600,000 distinct CDR3 sequences, 16% of them seen only once. Sequenced sample: blood. The receptors derive from a young woman with Graves' hyperthyroidism. Each CDR3 is given without its conserved first and last residue.

V	J	CDR3
TRBV7-2	TRBJ2-3	ASSLVLGGTDTQY
TRBV7-3	TRBJ1-5	ASSYRQPQH
TRBV24-1	TRBJ2-5	ATSDRDRGRETQY
TRBV27	TRBJ1-2	ASSLKMPVRSSGYT
TRBV9	TRBJ2-2	ASSVLAGGAGELF
TRBV7-2	TRBJ2-2	ASSLKAGGVTGELF
TRBV20-1	TRBJ2-1	SASRDSRDGNNEQF
TRBV30	TRBJ2-3	AWSQADTQY
TRBV29-1	TRBJ1-4	SVGRRGQGNEKLF
TRBV29-1	TRBJ1-2	SVHTTGVYYGYT
TRBV20-1	TRBJ2-7	SARDLERAYEQY
TRBV24-1	TRBJ2-5	ATSEDSETQY
TRBV12-3/TRBV12-4	TRBJ1-1	ASSFTGSGEAF
TRBV29-1	TRBJ2-7	SVEMPGQPSYEQY
TRBV19	TRBJ2-1	ASSMGRVGSYNEQF
TRBV12-3/TRBV12-4	TRBJ1-4	ASSVGTLNEKLF
TRBV20-1	TRBJ2-7	SARADRTSYEQY
TRBV18	TRBJ2-5	ASSPQSRSTGETQY
TRBV18	TRBJ1-3	ASSPKDWTSGNTIY
TRBV20-1	TRBJ2-6	SARTSASGANVLT
TRBV4-1	TRBJ2-7	ASSLSGTGLYEQY
TRBV4-2	TRBJ2-3	ASSQEGGRGSTDTQY
TRBV12-3/TRBV12-4	TRBJ2-1	ASSIGVRNEQF
TRBV6-1	TRBJ2-6	ASVIAGANVLT
TRBV11-3	TRBJ2-1	ASSLRPTAYNEQF
TRBV11-2	TRBJ2-2	ASSYRPGGETGELF
TRBV11-3	TRBJ2-5	ASSLPFY
TRBV6-1	TRBJ2-7	ASSADQGGSYEQY
TRBV7-2	TRBJ2-7	ASSLVGSGEYEQY
TRBV2	TRBJ2-1	ASSEAWRPEYNEQF
TRBV28	TRBJ2-5	ASSLVRFGTNLQETQY
TRBV5-1	TRBJ2-7	ASSPPRGQVSYEQY
TRBV7-2	TRBJ2-7	ASSRDRGAYEQY
TRBV6-2/TRBV6-3	TRBJ1-1	ASSPFVTEAF
TRBV12-5	TRBJ2-1	ASGPGPNVRYNEQF
TRBV19	-	ASSIDPGAYEQF
TRBV7-6	TRBJ1-6	ASSLDPPTGSPLH
TRBV12-3/TRBV12-4	TRBJ2-7	ASSPRGQLTYEQY
TRBV6-1	TRBJ2-7	ASSYGLAGASSYEQY
TRBV2	TRBJ2-7	ASSETQVGYEQY
TRBV7-8	TRBJ1-5	ASSLAAITGHSNQPQH
TRBV24-1	TRBJ2-1	ATSDAGQGGDEQF
TRBV19	TRBJ1-3	ASGRQGTGNTIY
TRBV18	TRBJ2-5	ASSPSLRDETQY
TRBV7-9	TRBJ1-1	ASSSTYAEAF
TRBV2	TRBJ1-2	ASSSGTGGYGYT
TRBV6-2/TRBV6-3	TRBJ1-1	ASSKTGRIEAF
TRBV24-1	TRBJ1-2	ATLSAGQDNYGYT
TRBV15	TRBJ2-1	ATSRDYGRLDEQF
TRBV7-9	TRBJ2-1	ASSPADEQF
TRBV12-3/TRBV12-4	TRBJ1-6	ASSLVTGSSPLH
TRBV29-1	TRBJ2-5	SVEDWRVETQY
TRBV27	TRBJ2-1	ASSPLGDRYNEQF
TRBV5-1	TRBJ2-7	ASSLSVGGGVYEQY